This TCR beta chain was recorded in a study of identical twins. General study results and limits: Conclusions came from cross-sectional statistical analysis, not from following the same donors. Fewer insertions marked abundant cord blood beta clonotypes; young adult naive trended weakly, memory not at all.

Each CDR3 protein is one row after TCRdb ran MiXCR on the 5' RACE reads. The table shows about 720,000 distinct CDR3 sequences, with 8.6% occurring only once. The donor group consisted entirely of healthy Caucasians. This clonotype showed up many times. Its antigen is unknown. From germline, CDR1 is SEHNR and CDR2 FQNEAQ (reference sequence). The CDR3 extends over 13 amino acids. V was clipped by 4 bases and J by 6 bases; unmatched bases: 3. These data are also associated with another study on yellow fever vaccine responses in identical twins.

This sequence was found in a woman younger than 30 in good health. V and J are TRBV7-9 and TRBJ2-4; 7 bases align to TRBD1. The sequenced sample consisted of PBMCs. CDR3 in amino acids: CASSSRDRNIQYF. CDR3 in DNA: TGTGCCAGCAGCTCCCGGGACAGAAACATTCAGTACTTC.